The clone carrying this T cell receptor (beta chain) was observed at least ten times. Its specificity is unknown. V lost 2 bases and J 5 bases, leaving 15 bases between the germline ends. This CDR3 contains 15 residues. The germline gives CDR1 SNHLY, CDR2 FYNNEI. Time point here: sample taken at primary tumor resection. Whole RNA obtained from tumor, nontumor lung or frozen PBMC underwent sequencing without sorting. The donors, fewer than 95 patients with untreated early-stage non-small cell lung cancer, provided the samples. Every molecule of TCR cDNA had its own unique molecular identifier. TCRdb reprocessed the 5' RACE reads with MiXCR, giving one entry per CDR3 protein. Of 45,000 to 55,000 distinct CDR3 sequences in the sample, approximately 5% are singletons; the top ten hold 11%. This sample is part of a study of spatial heterogeneity in lung cancer. Study-level results: The study found ubiquitous expanded tumor TCRs in blood more at resection than follow-up.

The material sequenced was PBMCs, taken at surgery. The TCR was taken from a male donor with early-stage non-small cell lung cancer. This chain joins TRBV2 and TRBJ2-5, with D maybe TRBD2 (6 bases). The CDR3 coding sequence is TGTGCCAGCAGTGAACGGGGGTCCAAAGGGGAGACCCAGTACTTC. Amino acid sequence: CASSERGSKGETQYF.